The TCR beta chain under discussion was sequenced for a study of blood T cells in healthy people across ages. Isolating PBMCs gave at least 6.5 million of these cells per sample. V lost 0 bases, J lost 12 bases, and 14 bases lay in between. CDR3 length equals 13 residues. Germline assignment: CDR1 LGHDT and CDR2 YNNKEL (reference sequence). Through a sample-barcoded 5' primer and a J-beta primer mix, a second PCR was run for roughly 7 to 12 cycles. TCRdb re-analysed the 5' RACE reads in MiXCR, keeping a single row per CDR3 protein. The sample records some 710,000 distinct CDR3 sequences, over 20% being singletons.

The chain is built from TRBV3-1 and TRBJ1-1; D is possibly TRBD1 (5 bases). This TCR was sampled from a man between 65 and 85 years old in good health. Sequenced sample: blood. The CDR3 DNA is TGTGCCAGCAGCCAAGAAAGGGGCGGGTCACCTTTCTTT. As protein: CASSQERGGSPFF.